A selection of T cell receptor beta chains follows, all from one sample in a study of molecular identifiers for immune sequencing clone quantification. Via MiXCR, TCRdb re-called the PCR reads, giving one row per CDR3 protein. The sample lists about 640,000 distinct CDR3 sequences, 20% occurring once. Sequences were obtained from naive CD8+ T cells from blood, with Jurkat cell RNA spiked in. Every receptor here comes from a human donor in good health. Some libraries in this study had Jurkat cell RNA spiked in. Both conserved end residues are part of each CDR3.

v_gene,CDR3aa
TRBV15,CATSRLGNTEAFF
TRBV4-3,CASSQDRQGGEQYF
TRBV30,CAWTRQSGGELFF
TRBV24-1,CATGDYRGERGDTQYF
TRBV4-3,CASSIGTQQFF
TRBV5-1,CASSLGDSPLHF
TRBV20-1,CSAKTGDEQYF
TRBV5-6,CAGSRARQPEKLFF
TRBV9,CASSPYRSSYEQYF
TRBV20-1,CSARNRQGRDNEQFF
TRBV29-1,CSVEDLAGGTEAFF
TRBV7-2,CASSLVPRGTDTQYF
TRBV12-3/TRBV12-4,CASSLAREGLTLYGYTF
TRBV6-2/TRBV6-3,CASSPGAASHQPQHF
TRBV2,CASSDRGAYYNEQFF
TRBV19,CASSIATRGKNIQYF
TRBV24-1,CATSDLVEQFF
TRBV19,CASSPRGGRADYGYTF
TRBV7-9,CASTRTFDEKLFF
TRBV5-4,CASSLEGGAQETQYF
TRBV28,CASRLTGVVNQPQHF
TRBV19,CASSPALSGANVLTF
TRBV20-1,CSARDLREEIYEQYF
TRBV4-2,CASSQETSGSYEQYF
TRBV4-1,CASSQDRRKGSYEQYF
TRBV13,CASSLGRGLTSYEQYF
TRBV10-1,CASSGTSGGGWETQYF
TRBV27,CASRTGGSNQPQHF
TRBV18,CASSLTQQASATNEKLFF
TRBV5-6,CASSPPGHRGEPQHF
TRBV28,CASSMAAYQPQHF
TRBV4-3,CASSPSRTGRRVGTDTQYF
TRBV4-3,CASSQDGGTPGEVARF
TRBV6-5,CASSPQGGYTEAFF
TRBV7-7,CASSLGSHYTDTQYF
TRBV3-1,CASSPGAAVTYEQYF
TRBV12-3/TRBV12-4,CASSLVVGETQYF
TRBV6-5,CASSYEAGYEQYF
TRBV10-3,CATEQGAYEQYF
TRBV2,CASMVSNPAGADVLTF
TRBV29-1,CSVEDYYEQYF
TRBV6-4,CAGSVGGRTTDTQYF
TRBV13,CASSFVGQGRTGRFF
TRBV19,CASSQATGLSYEQYF
TRBV4-1,CASSPNWDSSYEQYF
TRBV27,CASSLALGGGDYEQYF
TRBV30,CAWSGTFGQTTGELFF
TRBV30,CAWTPGYNSGTQYF
TRBV4-3,CASSQDTGPSGGAYEQYF
TRBV24-1,CATSRGAGANVLTF
TRBV20-1,CGAREISGRGLQPQHF
TRBV4-1,CASSPRTSGGAGPTDTQYF